This TCR beta chain is from a study of T cell responses to AZD1222 COVID-19 vaccine. The study, taken as a whole, reports: Baseline seropositives among AZD1222 recipients totaled only 5 to 7. Reports indicate that nearly half of spike-specific TCRs are directed at unmutated variant regions. Most donors were white British, females outnumbered males, and clonal diversity was possibly underestimated.

The CDR3 is made up of 13 amino acids. Germline CDR1 reads MNHEY; CDR2 reads SVGAGI. Between the trimmed V and J ends, which lost 8 bases and 4 bases, there was a span of 12 bases. Concerning this clone itself: What it binds is not known.

Clones were sequenced by immunoSEQ multiplex PCR, and TCRdb holds only the in-frame ones, with some missing. Of about 140,000 clones in the sample, approximately 86% were seen once. Specimen: peripheral blood, collected on day 0 of AZD1222 vaccination. This TCR came from an adult in good health. V usage is TRBV6-5 and J usage is TRBJ1-3, with a weak D call TRBD1 (5 bases). The CDR3 coding sequence is TGTGCCAGCCACGGGACGTCCGGAAACACCATATATTTT. Its translation is CASHGTSGNTIYF.